This T cell receptor beta chain is from a study of CD4 T cells in relation to SARS-CoV-2 and coronaviruses. Study-wide context: No peptide or an HIV-1 Nef peptide pool served as negative control. Crossreactive spike epitopes shared across donors were mapped to their HLA restriction.

The count of this clone is one. Its specificity is unknown. The assay was immunoSEQ multiplex PCR, and TCRdb's table has in-frame clones only and misses some. The table has 20,000 to 30,000 clones, more than 75% seen once. CD4+ T cells from unexposed donors were obtained before the COVID-19 pandemic (2011-2018). Isolation of CD4+ T cells took place after nine to ten days in culture. Unexposed-donor CD4+ T cells were probed with SARS-CoV-2 S/N and four cold-coronavirus spikes, cells permitting. This CDR3 region has 15 residues. Germline CDR1 and CDR2: MNHEY and SVGAGI. The V and J ends lost 0 bases and 1 base respectively, with 6 bases between them.

The sequenced sample consisted of CD4+ T cells from PBMCs, cultured in vitro. The source is a human donor in good health. The V and J genes are TRBV6-5 and TRBJ2-2; D unclear. CDR3 nucleotide sequence: TGTGCCAGCAGTTACTCGAGTTTGAACACCGGGGAGCTGTTTTTT. It codes for CASSYSSLNTGELFF.